The clone carrying this TCR beta chain was found a few times. The data are from a study of blood T cell repertoires in COVID-19. Study summary: From T cells, B-cell-depleted T cells, or PBMCs came the material, which was cDNA or gDNA.

How the authors handled the data: Using reference gene primer amplification, nucleated cell counts were estimated. The data were produced by immunoSEQ multiplex PCR, yet TCRdb's version contains in-frame clones alone and is incomplete. The V and J calls and clone size are taken from that table; D and trimming were inferred from the DNA. The sample holds more than 110,000 clones, more than 65% seen once. The CDR3 has 14 amino acids. V gave up 0 bases and J gave up 4 bases, with 9 bases separating them. Germline V gene data show CDR1 as SGDLS and CDR2 as YYNGEE. The rearrangement links TRBV9 to TRBJ2-3, with D possibly being TRBD2 (6 bases). The TCR originated in a man of 80 years or more with acute or convalescent COVID-19. Sequencing was performed on peripheral blood. CDR3 sequence: CASSVVAAADTQYF. The DNA for the CDR3 is TGTGCCAGCAGCGTAGTAGCGGCCGCAGATACGCAGTATTTT.